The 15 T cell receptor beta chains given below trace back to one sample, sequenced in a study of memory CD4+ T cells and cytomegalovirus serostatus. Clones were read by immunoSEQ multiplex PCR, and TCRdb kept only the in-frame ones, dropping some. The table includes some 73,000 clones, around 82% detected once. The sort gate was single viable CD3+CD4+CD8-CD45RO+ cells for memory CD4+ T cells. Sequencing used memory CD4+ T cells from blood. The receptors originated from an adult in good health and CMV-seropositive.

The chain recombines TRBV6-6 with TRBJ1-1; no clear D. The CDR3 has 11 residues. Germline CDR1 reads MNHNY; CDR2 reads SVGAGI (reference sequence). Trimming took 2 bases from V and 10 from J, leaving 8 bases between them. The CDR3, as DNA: TGTGCCAGCAGTTACGGGCCTGGAGCTTTCTTT. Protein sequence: CASSYGPGAFF.

DNA of the CDR3: TGTGCCAGCTCACCCCTACCCAGCTCCTATAATTCACCCCTCCACTTT. Its translation is CASSPLPSSYNSPLHF. The rearrangement links TRBV18 to TRBJ1-6; D unresolved. V was shortened by 3 bases and J by 0 bases, with 9 bases between the two germline ends. CDR1 is KGHSH, CDR2 LQKENI, per germline. CDR3 length: 16 residues.

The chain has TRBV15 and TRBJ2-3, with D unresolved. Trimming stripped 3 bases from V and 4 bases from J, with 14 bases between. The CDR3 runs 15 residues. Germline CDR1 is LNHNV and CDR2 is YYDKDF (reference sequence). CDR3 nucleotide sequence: TGTGCCACCAGCAGGAGAGGAGTTGGGGCAGATACGCAGTATTTT. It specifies CATSRRGVGADTQYF.

CDR3 nucleotide sequence: TGTGCCAGCAGCTTAGAGCCGAACACTGAAGCTTTCTTT. Protein sequence: CASSLEPNTEAFF. V gene TRBV11-2 combines with J gene TRBJ1-1; no firm D call. With 0 bases removed from V and 1 base from J, the gap between germline ends came to 3 bases. This CDR3 has 13 amino acids. Germline V gene lookup returns CDR1 SGHAT and CDR2 FQNNGV.

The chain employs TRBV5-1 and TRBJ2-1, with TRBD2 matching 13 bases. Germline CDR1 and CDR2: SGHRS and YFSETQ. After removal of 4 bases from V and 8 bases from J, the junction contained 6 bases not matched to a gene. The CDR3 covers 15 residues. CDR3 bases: TGCGCCAGCAGCCTACTAGCGGGGGGGCAGGATGAGCAGTTCTTC. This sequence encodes CASSLLAGGQDEQFF.

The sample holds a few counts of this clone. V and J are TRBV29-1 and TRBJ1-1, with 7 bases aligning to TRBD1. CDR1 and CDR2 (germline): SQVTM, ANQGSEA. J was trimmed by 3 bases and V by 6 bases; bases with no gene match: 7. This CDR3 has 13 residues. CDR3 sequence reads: CSVNRGGDTEAFF. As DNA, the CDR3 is TGCAGCGTCAACAGGGGTGGGGACACTGAAGCTTTCTTT. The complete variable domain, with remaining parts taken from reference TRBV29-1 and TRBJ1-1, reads SAVISQKPSRDICQRGTSLTIQCQVDSQVTMMFWYRQQPGQSLTLIATANQGSEATYESGFVIDKFPISRPNLTFSTLTVSNMSPEDSSIYLCSVNRGGDTEAFFGQGTRLTVV.

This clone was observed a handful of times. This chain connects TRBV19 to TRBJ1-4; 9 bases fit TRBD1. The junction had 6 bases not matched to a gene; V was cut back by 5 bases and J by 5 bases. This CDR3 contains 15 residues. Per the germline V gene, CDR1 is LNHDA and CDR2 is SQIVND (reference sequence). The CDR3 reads CASSLPTGGNEKLFF. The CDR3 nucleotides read TGTGCCAGTAGTCTCCCGACAGGGGGGAATGAAAAACTGTTTTTT. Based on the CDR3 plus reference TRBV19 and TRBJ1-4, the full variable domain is DGGITQSPKYLFRKEGQNVTLSCEQNLNHDAMYWYRQDPGQGLRLIYYSQIVNDFQKGDIAEGYSVSREKKESFPLTVTSAQKNPTAFYLCASSLPTGGNEKLFFGSGTQLSVL.

Here the CDR3 DNA reads TGCGCCAGCAGCTCAGATTGGGGATCGTATGGCTACACCTTC. The encoded protein is CASSSDWGSYGYTF. The chain links TRBV5-1 to TRBJ1-2; no reliable D call. Trimming removed 3 bases from V and 5 bases from J, with 14 bases in between. CDR3 length equals 14 residues. In germline, CDR1 is SGHRS, CDR2 YFSETQ.

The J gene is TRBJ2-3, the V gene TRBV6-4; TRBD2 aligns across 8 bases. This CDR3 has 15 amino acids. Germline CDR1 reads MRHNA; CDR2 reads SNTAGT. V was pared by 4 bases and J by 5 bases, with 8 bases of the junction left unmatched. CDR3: CASSAFAGGGDTQYF. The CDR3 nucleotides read TGTGCCAGCAGTGCTTTCGCGGGGGGAGGAGATACGCAGTATTTT.

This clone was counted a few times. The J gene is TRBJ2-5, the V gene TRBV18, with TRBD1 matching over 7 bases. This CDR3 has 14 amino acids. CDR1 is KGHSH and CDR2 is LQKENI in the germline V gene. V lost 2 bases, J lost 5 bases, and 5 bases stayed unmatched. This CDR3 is CASSPGTEEETQYF. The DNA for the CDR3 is TGTGCCAGCTCACCAGGGACAGAGGAGGAGACCCAGTACTTC.

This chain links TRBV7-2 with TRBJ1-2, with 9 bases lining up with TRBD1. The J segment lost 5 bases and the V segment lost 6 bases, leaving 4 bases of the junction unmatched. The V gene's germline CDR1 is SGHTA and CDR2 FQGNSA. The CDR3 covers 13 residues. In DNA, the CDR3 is TGTGCCAGCAGAAAGGGACAGGGTTATGGCTACACCTTC. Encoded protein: CASRKGQGYGYTF.

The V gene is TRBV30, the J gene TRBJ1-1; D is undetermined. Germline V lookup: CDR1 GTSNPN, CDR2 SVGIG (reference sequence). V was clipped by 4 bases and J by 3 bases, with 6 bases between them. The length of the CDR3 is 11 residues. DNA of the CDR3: TGTGCCTGGAATTCGTACACTGAAGCTTTCTTT. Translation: CAWNSYTEAFF.

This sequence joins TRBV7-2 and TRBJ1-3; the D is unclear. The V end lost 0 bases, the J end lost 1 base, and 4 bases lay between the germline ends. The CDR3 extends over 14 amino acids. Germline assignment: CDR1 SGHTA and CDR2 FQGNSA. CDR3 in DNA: TGTGCCAGCAGCTTAGCACAATCTGGAAACACCATATATTTT. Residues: CASSLAQSGNTIYF. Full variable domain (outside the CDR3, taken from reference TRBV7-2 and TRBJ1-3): GAGVSQSPSNKVTEKGKDVELRCDPISGHTALYWYRQSLGQGLEFLIYFQGNSAPDKSGLPSDRFSAERTGGSVSTLTIQRTQQEDSAVYLCASSLAQSGNTIYFGEGSWLTVV.

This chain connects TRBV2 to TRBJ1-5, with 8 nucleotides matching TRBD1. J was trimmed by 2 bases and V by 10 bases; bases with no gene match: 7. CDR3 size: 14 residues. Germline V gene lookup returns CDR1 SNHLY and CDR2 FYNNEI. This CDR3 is CAKAGTGGNQPQHF. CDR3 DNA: TGTGCCAAAGCAGGGACAGGCGGCAATCAGCCCCAGCATTTT.

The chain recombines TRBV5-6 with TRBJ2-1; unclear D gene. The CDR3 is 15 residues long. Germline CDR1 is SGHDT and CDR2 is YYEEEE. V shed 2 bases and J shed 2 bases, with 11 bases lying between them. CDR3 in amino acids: CASSFYLFTYNEQFF. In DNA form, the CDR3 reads TGTGCCAGCAGCTTTTATCTTTTCACCTACAATGAGCAGTTCTTC.